The clone carrying this T cell receptor beta chain has just a few counts. Its antigen is still unknown. CDR1 is GTSNPN and CDR2 is SVGIG in the germline V gene (reference sequence). The CDR3 spans 14 residues. J gave up 2 bases and V 5 bases, and 6 bases lay outside the gene matches. This sample is part of a study of neoadjuvant nivolumab and ipilimumab in lung cancer. Notes on the study in general: Resected-tumor TCR richness correlated positively with pretherapy blood richness. TCR richness and clonality were higher in tumors than adjacent uninvolved lung. From pretherapy to surgery, tumor richness and clonality rose with dual therapy. TCR sequencing covered a small number of samples.

The data were produced by immunoSEQ multiplex PCR, yet TCRdb's version contains in-frame clones alone and is incomplete. The sample comprises about 15,000 clones, approximately 71% of which are singletons, and approximately 25% rests with the top ten. This TCR was recovered from an adult with non-small cell lung cancer. Here the sequenced sample was peripheral blood, taken after neoadjuvant nivolumab, alone or with ipilimumab, at or shortly before surgery. The rearrangement joins TRBV30 to TRBJ2-5, with TRBD2 identical over 9 bases. Here the CDR3 DNA reads TGTGCCTGGGGACCGGGACTAGCACAAGAGACCCAGTACTTC. As protein: CAWGPGLAQETQYF.